This T cell receptor beta chain was documented in a study of molecular identifiers for immune sequencing clone quantification. This CDR3 comprises 17 residues. The junction had 8 bases not matched to a gene; V was cut back by 3 bases and J by 0 bases. Germline V gene sequence: CDR1 SEHNR, CDR2 FQNEAQ (reference sequence). This clonotype was counted many times. TCRdb reprocessed the PCR reads with MiXCR, giving one entry per CDR3 protein. The sample contains nearly 55,000 distinct CDR3 sequences, roughly a third of which appear only once. Material for sequencing was naive CD8+ T cells from blood, with Jurkat cell RNA spiked in. The subset was: FACS-sorted CD8+CD4-CCR7+CD45RA+ naive T cells. This chain joins TRBV7-9 and TRBJ2-3; 8 nucleotides align to TRBD2. The clonotype was recovered from a human donor in good health. Some libraries in this study had Jurkat cell RNA spiked in. Here the CDR3 reads CASSLVAGPYSTDTQYF. The CDR3 DNA is TGTGCCAGCAGCTTGGTAGCGGGACCATATAGCACAGATACGCAGTATTTT.